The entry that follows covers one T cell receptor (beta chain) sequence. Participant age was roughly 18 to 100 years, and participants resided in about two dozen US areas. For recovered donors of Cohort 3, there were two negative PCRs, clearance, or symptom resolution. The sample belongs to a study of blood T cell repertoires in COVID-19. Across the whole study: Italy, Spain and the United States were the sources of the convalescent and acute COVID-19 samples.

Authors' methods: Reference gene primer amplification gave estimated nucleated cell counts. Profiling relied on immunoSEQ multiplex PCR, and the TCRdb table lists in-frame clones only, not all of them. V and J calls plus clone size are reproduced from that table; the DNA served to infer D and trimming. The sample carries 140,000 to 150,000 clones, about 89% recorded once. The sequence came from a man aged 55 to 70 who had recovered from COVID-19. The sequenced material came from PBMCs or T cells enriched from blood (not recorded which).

The DNA of the CDR3 is TGTGCCAGCAGTCCGCAAAACCGGGACAGACGCACAGATACGCAGTATTTT. This codes for CASSPQNRDRRTDTQYF. The chain has TRBV27 and TRBJ2-3, with 7 bases fitting TRBD1. The CDR3 loop spans 17 amino acids. From germline, CDR1 is MNHEY and CDR2 SMNVEV (reference sequence). Trimming removed 5 bases from V and 1 base from J; junction bases left unmatched: 12.